This is a list of T cell receptor beta chains from one sample in a study of blood T cells in healthy people across ages. TCRdb re-analysed the 5' RACE reads in MiXCR, keeping a single row per CDR3 protein. The sample includes hundreds of thousands of distinct CDR3 sequences, roughly 50% of them seen just once. Sequenced sample: blood. These receptors originate from a woman aged 60-75 years in good health. Each CDR3 is given with its conserved first and last residue. A D gene is named only where the DNA matches it firmly. Expanded clones are given a class, and other clones once, few, many or no size at all.

>TRBJ1-2|NA|few|12|TRBV12-3/TRBV12-4
TGTGCCAGCACCCCTGATCTAGGACCCTACACCTTC
CASTPDLGPYTF
>TRBJ2-7|TRBD2|NA|13|TRBV20-1
TGCAGTGCGGATAGCGGGAACTCCTACGAGCAGTACTTC
CSADSGNSYEQYF
>TRBJ1-1|NA|NA|13|TRBV29-1
TGCAGCGTTGCCAAGGTCATGAACACTGAAGCTTTCTTT
CSVAKVMNTEAFF
>TRBJ2-3|NA|few|12|TRBV29-1
TGCAGCGTTGAGGAGGGAGCAGATACGCAGTATTTT
CSVEEGADTQYF
>TRBJ2-6|NA|few|16|TRBV27
TGTGCCAGCAGTTTATACCGTTTAACAGGGGCCAACGTCCTGACTTTC
CASSLYRLTGANVLTF
>TRBJ2-3|TRBD1|NA|16|TRBV7-2
TGTGCCAGCAGCCTCCCCTGGACAGGAATCACAGATACGCAGTATTTT
CASSLPWTGITDTQYF
>TRBJ2-7|NA|NA|15|TRBV7-3
TGTGCCAGCAGCATAGGGACACCCGATACCTACGAGCAGTACTTC
CASSIGTPDTYEQYF
>TRBJ1-1|NA|many|15|TRBV7-9
TGTGCCAGCAGCTCGGCGGCGGCGATGAACACTGAAGCTTTCTTT
CASSSAAAMNTEAFF
>TRBJ2-7|NA|NA|16|TRBV20-1
TGCAGTGCCCCCGCGGGTCAGCGGGTATTCTCCTACGAGCAGTACTTC
CSAPAGQRVFSYEQYF
>TRBJ1-2|NA|few|12|TRBV5-1
TGCGCCAGCAGCGACCAGGGACCGGACTACACCTTC
CASSDQGPDYTF
>TRBJ2-1|NA|few|12|TRBV5-1
TGCGCCAGCAGCTTGGTGTTCAATGAGCAGTTCTTC
CASSLVFNEQFF
>TRBJ1-1|NA|NA|13|TRBV29-1
TGCAGCGGGACGGGACATTTGAACACCGAAGCTTTCTTT
CSGTGHLNTEAFF
>TRBJ2-7|NA|many|17|TRBV7-2
TGTGCCAGCAGCGTAACAGGGGGGGGTGCCGGTACCTACGAGCAGTACTTC
CASSVTGGGAGTYEQYF
>TRBJ2-1|NA|few|15|TRBV7-2
TGTGCCAGCAGCTGGTTTAGGGGGTTGAGCAATGAGCAGTTCTTC
CASSWFRGLSNEQFF
>TRBJ2-5|NA|NA|13|TRBV12-3/TRBV12-4
TGTGCCAGCTGCCGGGGGCCCCAAGAGACCCAGTACTTC
CASCRGPQETQYF
>TRBJ2-7|NA|NA|11|TRBV20-1
TGCAGTATGACAGAATACTACGAGCAGTACTTC
CSMTEYYEQYF
>TRBJ2-3|TRBD2|NA|18|TRBV7-9
TGTGCCAGCAGCTCCCTAATAGGGCTAGCGGGAGACTCAGATACACAGTATTTT
CASSSLIGLAGDSDTQYF
>TRBJ2-1|TRBD2|many|17|TRBV6-5
TGTGCCAGCAGTTACTCGAGCCGACTAGCGGGGAACAATGAGCAGTTCTTC
CASSYSSRLAGNNEQFF
>TRBJ1-1|TRBD1|few|16|TRBV2
TGTGCCAGCAGTGCTTGGACAGGGGGGACGAACACTGAAGCTTTCTTT
CASSAWTGGTNTEAFF
>TRBJ1-6|TRBD1|NA|17|TRBV7-9
TGTGCCAGCAGCTACGCGCAGGGGGCGAGGGGGAATTCACCCCTCCACTTT
CASSYAQGARGNSPLHF
>TRBJ1-2|TRBD1|NA|13|TRBV27
TGTGCCAGCAGTGTGACAGGGGGCCTCGGCTACACCTTC
CASSVTGGLGYTF
>TRBJ2-7|TRBD2|few|15|TRBV30
TGTGCCTGGAGTGGATATAGCGGGAGTGACTACGAGCAGTACTTC
CAWSGYSGSDYEQYF
>TRBJ2-7|NA|NA|13|TRBV6-1
TGTGCCAGCAGTGACCCTGGCCGGGATGAGCAGTACTTC
CASSDPGRDEQYF
>TRBJ2-4|TRBD1|NA|14|TRBV20-1
TGCAGTGCTAGGAGGGGGACAGTGTCGGACATTCAGTACTTC
CSARRGTVSDIQYF
>TRBJ2-7|NA|NA|15|TRBV4-3
TGCGCCAGCAGCCAAGAGGGGGGACCAGAATACGAGCAGTACTTC
CASSQEGGPEYEQYF
>TRBJ2-1|TRBD2|NA|14|TRBV29-1
TGCAGCTTTACCGGGACTAGCTCCTACAATGAGCAGTTCTTC
CSFTGTSSYNEQFF
>TRBJ2-1|TRBD2|NA|14|TRBV12-3/TRBV12-4
TGTGCCAGCAGAGAACTAGCGGGAGGTGGTGAGCAGTTCTTC
CASRELAGGGEQFF
>TRBJ2-7|NA|few|13|TRBV5-1
TGCGCCAGCAGCTGGTCGGACTCCTACGAGCAGTACTTC
CASSWSDSYEQYF
>TRBJ1-4|NA|many|13|TRBV29-1
TGCAGCGTTGAAGATGGTACGAATGAAAAACTGTTTTTT
CSVEDGTNEKLFF
>TRBJ1-5|NA|few|14|TRBV7-2
TGTGCCAGCAGCTTAGATGGGAAAAGCCAGCCCCAGCATTTT
CASSLDGKSQPQHF
>TRBJ2-4|NA|once|12|TRBV28
TGTGCCAGCGTGTCAGAAGGGAACATTCAGTACTTC
CASVSEGNIQYF
>TRBJ1-4|TRBD1|once|13|TRBV29-1
TGCAGCGGTATCGGGGACAGTAATGAAAAACTGTTTTTT
CSGIGDSNEKLFF